The clone carrying this TCR beta chain was counted ten times or more. No antigen is known for it. J was trimmed by 3 bases and V by 6 bases; bases with no gene match: 9. In germline, CDR1 is SEHNR, CDR2 FQNEAQ (reference sequence). The CDR3 spans 15 residues. This entry is derived from a study of Ad26.COV2.S vaccination and SARS-CoV-2 variants. Study-level results: Individuals receiving vaccine had higher spike-specific TCR breadth than placebo recipients did.

Treatment defined: about 20 received Ad26.COV2.S at low or high dose, single or two shots; several received placebo; per-sample allocation not given. Sampling was done on day 63 after the first vaccine or placebo injection. The donor was a Boston adult aged 18-55 years. Using immunoSEQ multiplex PCR, the repertoire was profiled, and TCRdb retains in-frame clones only, with some absent. This table holds about 460,000 clones, about 88% found once. This chain links TRBV7-9 with TRBJ2-5; 8 nucleotides match TRBD2. The sequence came from a person aged 18-65 years who received the Ad26.COV2.S COVID-19 vaccine or a placebo. Sequenced material: peripheral blood, taken in a trial of Ad26.COV2.S vaccine versus placebo. The CDR3 sequence: CASSKTSVGKETQYF. The CDR3 DNA follows: TGTGCCAGCAGTAAGACTAGCGTGGGGAAAGAGACCCAGTACTTC. Looking up the rest from reference TRBV7-9 and TRBJ2-5 gives the full variable domain: DTGVSQNPRHKITKRGQNVTFRCDPISEHNRLYWYRQTLGQGPEFLTYFQNEAQLEKSRLLSDRFSAERPKGSFSTLEIQRTEQGDSAMYLCASSKTSVGKETQYFGPGTRLLVL.